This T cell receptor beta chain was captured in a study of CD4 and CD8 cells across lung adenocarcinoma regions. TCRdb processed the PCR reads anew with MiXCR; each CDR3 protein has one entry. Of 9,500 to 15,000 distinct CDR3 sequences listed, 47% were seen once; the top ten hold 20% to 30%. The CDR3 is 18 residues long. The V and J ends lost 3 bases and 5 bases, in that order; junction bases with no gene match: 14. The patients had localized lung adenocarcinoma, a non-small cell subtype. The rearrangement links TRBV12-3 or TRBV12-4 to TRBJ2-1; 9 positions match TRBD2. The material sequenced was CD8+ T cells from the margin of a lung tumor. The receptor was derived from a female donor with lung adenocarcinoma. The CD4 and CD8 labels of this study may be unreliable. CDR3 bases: TGTGCCAGCAGTTTGTCGGGGGCGGGGGGGGGGGGCGACAATGAGCAGTTCTTC. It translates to CASSLSGAGGGGDNEQFF.